The next 10 T cell receptor beta chains were all read from a single sample in a study of blood T cell repertoires in COVID-19. Clones were read by immunoSEQ multiplex PCR, and TCRdb kept only the in-frame ones, dropping some. Of under 250,000 clones listed, more than 75% are singletons. The sample taken for sequencing was peripheral blood. Receptors were obtained from a woman between 55 and 75 years old who had recovered from COVID-19.

The CDR3 region has the DNA TGTGCCATCAGTGAGTCAGGGACAGTCTATGGCTACACCTTC. This encodes CAISESGTVYGYTF. The chain is built from TRBV10-3 and TRBJ1-2, with TRBD1 matching 7 bases. Trimming cost V 0 bases and J 4 bases; bases outside gene matches: 2. The V gene's germline CDR1 is ENHRY and CDR2 SYGVKD. This CDR3 is 14 amino acids long.

The gene calls are TRBV6-4 and TRBJ2-2, with 7 bases fitting TRBD1. After removal of 5 bases from V and 6 bases from J, the junction contained 3 bases not matched to a gene. This CDR3 spans 13 amino acids. CDR1 MRHNA and CDR2 SNTAGT come from the germline V gene. This CDR3 is CASSYRGAGELFF. The CDR3, as DNA: TGTGCCAGCAGTTACAGGGGAGCCGGGGAGCTGTTTTTT.

This sequence joins TRBV6-5 and TRBJ1-1; D is uncertain. CDR3 length: 14 residues. Germline lookup yields CDR1 MNHEY and CDR2 SVGAGI. Trimming stripped 4 bases from V and 5 bases from J, with 14 bases between. CDR3 sequence reads: CASSLRALGTEAFF. CDR3 nucleotide sequence: TGTGCCAGCAGTTTGCGGGCTCTTGGAACTGAAGCTTTCTTT.

The table lists this clone with a few counts. In the same sample, other DNA sequences code for this CDR3. This chain connects TRBV19 to TRBJ1-1; D might be TRBD1 (5 bases). The ends were cut back, 1 base at V and 1 base at J, with 7 bases in the middle. This CDR3 region has 14 residues. Germline values: CDR1 LNHDA, CDR2 SQIVND (reference sequence). The CDR3, as DNA: TGTGCCAGTAGTATAGGGCAGGGGAACACTGAAGCTTTCTTT. This translates into CASSIGQGNTEAFF.

The chain links TRBV3-1 (or the pseudogene TRBV3-2) to TRBJ2-7, with 7 nucleotides matching TRBD2. Germline V gene data show CDR1 as LGHDT and CDR2 as YNNKEL (reference sequence). The V gene end was trimmed by 4 bases and the J gene end by 3 bases; junction bases not matched to a gene: 6. This CDR3 has 14 residues. The CDR3 bases are TGTGCCAGCAGCCTTCCCGGGACTAACTACGAGCAGTACTTC. Translating it yields CASSLPGTNYEQYF.

The gene calls are TRBV5-4 and TRBJ2-5; possibly TRBD2 for D (6 bases). V shed 0 bases and J shed 4 bases, with 10 bases lying between them. Germline CDR1 and CDR2: SGHNT and YYREEE (reference sequence). The CDR3 contains 14 residues. The CDR3 spells CASSLAGTPETQYF. The CDR3 nucleotides read TGTGCCAGCAGCTTGGCCGGGACTCCAGAGACCCAGTACTTC.

The rearrangement joins TRBV24-1 to TRBJ1-1; D perhaps matches TRBD1 (6 bases). From germline, CDR1 is KGHDR and CDR2 SFDVKD. Trimming shortened V by 3 bases and J by 3 bases, and 10 bases separated the two germline ends. The CDR3 length is 14 residues. The CDR3 DNA sequence: TGTGCCACCAGTGATACGGGGGGGCACACTGAAGCTTTCTTT. Translating gives CATSDTGGHTEAFF.

Worth noting for this clone: Within the sample, other DNA sequences also encode this same CDR3. This chain connects TRBV19 to TRBJ1-5; D is unresolved. The CDR3 has 15 residues. V dropped 3 bases and J dropped 0 bases, with 9 bases sitting between them. Germline V CDR1 and CDR2: LNHDA, SQIVND (reference sequence). CDR3 residues: CASSIGGYSNQPQHF. CDR3 nucleotide sequence: TGTGCCAGTAGTATTGGAGGATATAGCAATCAGCCCCAGCATTTT. Looking up the rest from reference TRBV19 and TRBJ1-5 gives the full variable domain: DGGITQSPKYLFRKEGQNVTLSCEQNLNHDAMYWYRQDPGQGLRLIYYSQIVNDFQKGDIAEGYSVSREKKESFPLTVTSAQKNPTAFYLCASSIGGYSNQPQHFGDGTRLSIL.

V and J are TRBV28 and TRBJ1-1; D gene ambiguous. This CDR3 is built from 11 residues. Trimming pared 8 bases from V and 11 bases from J, leaving 15 bases between. CDR1 MDHEN and CDR2 SYDVKM come from the germline V gene. In nucleotides, the CDR3 is TGTGCCAGCCTTTCCCCGGTGTGGGCTTTCTTT. It is translated as CASLSPVWAFF.

The chain carries TRBV3-1 (or the pseudogene TRBV3-2) and TRBJ1-3, with D tentatively TRBD1 (5 bases). The CDR3 covers 14 residues. CDR1 and CDR2 from the germline V gene are LGHDT and YNNKEL (reference sequence). V lost 5 bases to trimming and J lost 3 bases, with 11 bases between them. The CDR3 sequence: CASSSQGFGNTIYF. The CDR3 bases are TGTGCCAGCAGCAGCCAGGGATTTGGAAACACCATATATTTT.